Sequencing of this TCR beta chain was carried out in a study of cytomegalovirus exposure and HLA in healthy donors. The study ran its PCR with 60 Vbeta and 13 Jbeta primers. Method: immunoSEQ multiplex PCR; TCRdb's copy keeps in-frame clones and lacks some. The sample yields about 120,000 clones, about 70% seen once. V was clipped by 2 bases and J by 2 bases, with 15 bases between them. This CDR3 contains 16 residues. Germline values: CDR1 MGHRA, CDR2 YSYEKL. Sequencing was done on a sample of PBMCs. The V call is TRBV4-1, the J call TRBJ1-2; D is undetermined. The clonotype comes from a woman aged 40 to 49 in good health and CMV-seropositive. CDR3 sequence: CASSQLRGSGNYGYTF. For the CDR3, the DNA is TGCGCCAGCAGCCAACTTAGAGGGTCAGGAAACTATGGCTACACCTTC.